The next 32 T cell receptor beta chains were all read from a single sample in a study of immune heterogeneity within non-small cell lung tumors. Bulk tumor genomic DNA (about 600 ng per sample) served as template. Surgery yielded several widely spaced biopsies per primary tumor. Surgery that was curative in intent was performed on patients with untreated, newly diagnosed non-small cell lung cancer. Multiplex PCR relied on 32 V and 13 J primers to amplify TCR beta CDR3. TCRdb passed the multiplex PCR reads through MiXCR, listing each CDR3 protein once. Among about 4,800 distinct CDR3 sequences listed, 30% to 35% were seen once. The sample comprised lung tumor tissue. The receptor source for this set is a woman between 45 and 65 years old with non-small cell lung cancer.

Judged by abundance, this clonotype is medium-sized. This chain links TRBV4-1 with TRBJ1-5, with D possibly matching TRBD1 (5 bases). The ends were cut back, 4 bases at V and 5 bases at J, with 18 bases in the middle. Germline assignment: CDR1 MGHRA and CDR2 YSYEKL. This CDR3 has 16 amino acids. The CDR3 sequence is CASSPWDGGPYQPQHF. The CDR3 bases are TGCGCCAGCAGCCCCTGGGACGGAGGTCCTTATCAGCCCCAGCATTTT.

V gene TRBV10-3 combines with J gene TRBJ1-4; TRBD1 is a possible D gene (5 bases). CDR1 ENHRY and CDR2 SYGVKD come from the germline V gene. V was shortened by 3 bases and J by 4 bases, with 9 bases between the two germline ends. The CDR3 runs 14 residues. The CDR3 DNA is TGTGCCATCAGTGAAGGGACCTGTAATGAAAAACTGTTTTTT. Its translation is CAISEGTCNEKLFF.

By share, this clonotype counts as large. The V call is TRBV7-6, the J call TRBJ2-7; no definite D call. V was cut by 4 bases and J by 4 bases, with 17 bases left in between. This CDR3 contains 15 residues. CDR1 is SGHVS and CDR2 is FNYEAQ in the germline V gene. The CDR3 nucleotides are TGTGCCAGCAGCTCCGGTTTTGGGGATTCTTACGAGCAGTACTTC. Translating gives CASSSGFGDSYEQYF.

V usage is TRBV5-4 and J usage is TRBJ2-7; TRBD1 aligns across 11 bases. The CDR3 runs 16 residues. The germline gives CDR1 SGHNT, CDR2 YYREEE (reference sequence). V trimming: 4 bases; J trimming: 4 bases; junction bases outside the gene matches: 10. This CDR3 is CASSPGQGAILYEQYF. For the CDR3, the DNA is TGTGCCAGCAGCCCCGGACAGGGGGCGATCCTGTACGAGCAGTACTTC.

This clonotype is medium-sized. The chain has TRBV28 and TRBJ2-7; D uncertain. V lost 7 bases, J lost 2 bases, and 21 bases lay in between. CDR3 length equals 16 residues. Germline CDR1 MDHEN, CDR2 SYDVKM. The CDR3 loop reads CASTSLLLSSTYEQYF. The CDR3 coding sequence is TGTGCCAGCACCTCCCTGCTCCTAAGCTCGACCTACGAGCAGTACTTC.

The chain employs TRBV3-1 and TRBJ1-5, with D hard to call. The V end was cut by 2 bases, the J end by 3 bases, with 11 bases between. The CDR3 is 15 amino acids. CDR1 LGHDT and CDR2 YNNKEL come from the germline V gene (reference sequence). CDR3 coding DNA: TGTGCCAGCAGCCAATATTTCGGCAACAATCAGCCCCAGCATTTT. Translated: CASSQYFGNNQPQHF.

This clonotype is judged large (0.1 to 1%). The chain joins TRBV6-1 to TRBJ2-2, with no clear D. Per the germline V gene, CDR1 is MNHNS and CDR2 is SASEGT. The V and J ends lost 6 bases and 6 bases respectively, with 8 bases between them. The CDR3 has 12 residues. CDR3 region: CASREKAGELFF. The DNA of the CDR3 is TGTGCCAGCAGGGAAAAAGCCGGGGAGCTGTTTTTT.

The CDR3 protein is CASSEMGDRSLSFF. DNA of the CDR3: TGTGCCAGCAGTGAAATGGGGGACAGGTCCTTGTCTTTCTTT. V is TRBV6-1 and J is TRBJ1-1; 8 bases line up with TRBD1. CDR3 size: 14 residues. CDR1 is MNHNS and CDR2 is SASEGT in the germline V gene. The V and J ends lost 2 bases and 12 bases, in that order; junction bases with no gene match: 11.

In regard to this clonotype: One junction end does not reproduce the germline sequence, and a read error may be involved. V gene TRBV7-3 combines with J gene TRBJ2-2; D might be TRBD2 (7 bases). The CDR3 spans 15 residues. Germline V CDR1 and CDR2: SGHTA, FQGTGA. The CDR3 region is CARSSTPRGSGELFF. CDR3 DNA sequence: TGTGCCAGAAGCTCTACACCCAGGGGCAGCGGGGAGCTATTTTTT.

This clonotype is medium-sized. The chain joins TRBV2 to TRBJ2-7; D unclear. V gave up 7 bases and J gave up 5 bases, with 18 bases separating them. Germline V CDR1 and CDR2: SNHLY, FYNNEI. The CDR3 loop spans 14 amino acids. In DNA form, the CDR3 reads TGTGCCAGCACCGAGGATAGGGATTTCCACGAGCAGTACTTC. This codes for CASTEDRDFHEQYF. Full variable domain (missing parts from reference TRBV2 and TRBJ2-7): EPEVTQTPSHQVTQMGQEVILRCVPISNHLYFYWYRQILGQKVEFLVSFYNNEISEKSEIFDDQFSVERPDGSNFTLKIRSTKLEDSAMYFCASTEDRDFHEQYFGPGTRLTVT.

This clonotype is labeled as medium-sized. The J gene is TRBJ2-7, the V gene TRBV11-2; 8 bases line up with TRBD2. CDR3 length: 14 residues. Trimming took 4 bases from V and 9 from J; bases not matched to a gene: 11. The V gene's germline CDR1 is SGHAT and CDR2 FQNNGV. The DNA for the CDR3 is TGTGCCAGCAGCTCCATAGCGGGGACTATTGGGCAGTACTTC. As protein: CASSSIAGTIGQYF.

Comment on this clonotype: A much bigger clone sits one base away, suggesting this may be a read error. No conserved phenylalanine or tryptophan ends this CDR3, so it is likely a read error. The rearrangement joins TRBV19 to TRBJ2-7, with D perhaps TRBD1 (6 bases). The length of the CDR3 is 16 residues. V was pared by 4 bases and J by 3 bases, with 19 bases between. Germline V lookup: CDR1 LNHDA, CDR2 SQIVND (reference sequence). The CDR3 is CASSSQGQGLHYEQYL. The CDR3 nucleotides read TGTGCCAGTAGTAGCCAGGGGCAGGGGTTACACTACGAGCAGTACCTC.

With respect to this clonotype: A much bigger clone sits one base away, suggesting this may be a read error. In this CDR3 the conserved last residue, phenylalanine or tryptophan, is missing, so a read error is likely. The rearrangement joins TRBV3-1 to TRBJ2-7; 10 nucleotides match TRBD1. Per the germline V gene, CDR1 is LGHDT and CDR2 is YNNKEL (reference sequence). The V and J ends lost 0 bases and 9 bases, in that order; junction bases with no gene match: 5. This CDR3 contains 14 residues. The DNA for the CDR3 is TGTGCCAGCAGCCAAGACTGGGACAGGGGATGGCAGTACTCC. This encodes CASSQDWDRGWQYS.

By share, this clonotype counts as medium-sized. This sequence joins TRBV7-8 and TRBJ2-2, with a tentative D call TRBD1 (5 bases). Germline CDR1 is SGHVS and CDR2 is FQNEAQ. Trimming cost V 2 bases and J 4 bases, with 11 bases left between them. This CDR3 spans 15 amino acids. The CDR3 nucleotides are TGTGCCAGCAGCTTACAGGGCGCAGGCACCGGGGAGCTGTTTTTT. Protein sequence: CASSLQGAGTGELFF.

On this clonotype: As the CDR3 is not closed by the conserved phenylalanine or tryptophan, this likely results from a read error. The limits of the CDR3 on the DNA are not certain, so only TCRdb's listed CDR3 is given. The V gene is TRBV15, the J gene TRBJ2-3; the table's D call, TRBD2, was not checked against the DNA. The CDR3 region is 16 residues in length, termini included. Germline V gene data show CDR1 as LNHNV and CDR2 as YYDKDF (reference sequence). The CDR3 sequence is CATSRTLGGIEQYFGP.

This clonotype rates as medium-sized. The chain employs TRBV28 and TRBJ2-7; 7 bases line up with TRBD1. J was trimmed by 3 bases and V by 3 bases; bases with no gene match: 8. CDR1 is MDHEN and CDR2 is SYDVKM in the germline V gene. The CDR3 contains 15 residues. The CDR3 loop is CASSLSTGARYEQYF. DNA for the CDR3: TGTGCCAGCAGTTTGAGTACAGGGGCCCGCTACGAGCAGTACTTC.

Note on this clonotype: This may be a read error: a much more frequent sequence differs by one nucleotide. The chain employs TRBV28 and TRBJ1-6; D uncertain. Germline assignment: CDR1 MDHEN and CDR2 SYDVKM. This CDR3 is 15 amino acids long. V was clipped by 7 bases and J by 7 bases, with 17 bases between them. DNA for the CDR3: TGTGCCAGCAATTCATCTCACTCGGGGAATTCACCCCTCCACTTT. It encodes CASNSSHSGNSPLHF. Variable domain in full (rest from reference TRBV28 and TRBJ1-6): DVKVTQSSRYLVKRTGEKVFLECVQDMDHENMFWYRQDPGLGLRLIYFSYDVKMKEKGDIPEGYSVSREKKERFSLILESASTNQTSMYLCASNSSHSGNSPLHFGNGTRLTVT.

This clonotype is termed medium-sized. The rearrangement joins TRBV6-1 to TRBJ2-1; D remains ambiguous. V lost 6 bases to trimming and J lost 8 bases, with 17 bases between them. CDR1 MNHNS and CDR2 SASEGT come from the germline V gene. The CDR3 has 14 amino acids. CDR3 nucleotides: TGTGCCAGCAGCTACAGTGACAACATCGATGAGCAGTTCTTC. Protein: CASSYSDNIDEQFF.

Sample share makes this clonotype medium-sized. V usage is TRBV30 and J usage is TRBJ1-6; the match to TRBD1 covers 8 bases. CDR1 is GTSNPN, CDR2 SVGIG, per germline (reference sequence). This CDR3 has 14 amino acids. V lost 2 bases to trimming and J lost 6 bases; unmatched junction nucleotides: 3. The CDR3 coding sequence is TGTGCCTGGAGTTGGACAGGGCTTAATTCACCCCTCCACTTT. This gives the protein CAWSWTGLNSPLHF.

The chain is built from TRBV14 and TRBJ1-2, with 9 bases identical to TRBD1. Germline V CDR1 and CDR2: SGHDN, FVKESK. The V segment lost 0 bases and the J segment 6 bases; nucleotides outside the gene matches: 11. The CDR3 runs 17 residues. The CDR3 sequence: CASSQDNRGPRGDGYTF. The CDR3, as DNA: TGTGCCAGCAGCCAAGATAACAGGGGGCCACGTGGGGATGGCTACACCTTC. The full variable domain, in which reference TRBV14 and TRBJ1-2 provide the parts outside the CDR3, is EAGVTQFPSHSVIEKGQTVTLRCDPISGHDNLYWYRRVMGKEIKFLLHFVKESKQDESGMPNNRFLAERTGGTYSTLKVQPAELEDSGVYFCASSQDNRGPRGDGYTFGSGTRLTVV.

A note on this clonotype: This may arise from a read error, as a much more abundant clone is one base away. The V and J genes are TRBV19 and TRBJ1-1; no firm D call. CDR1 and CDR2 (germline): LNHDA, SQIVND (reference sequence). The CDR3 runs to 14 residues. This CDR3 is CVSSIISGNTEAFF. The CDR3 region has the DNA TGTGTCAGTAGTATAATCTCAGGAAACACTGAAGCTTTCTTT.

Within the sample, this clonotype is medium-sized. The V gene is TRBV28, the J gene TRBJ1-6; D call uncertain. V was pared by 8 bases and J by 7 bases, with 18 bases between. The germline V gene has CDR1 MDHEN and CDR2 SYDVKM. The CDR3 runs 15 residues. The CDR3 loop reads CASHSSHSGNSPLHF. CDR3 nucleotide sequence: TGTGCCAGCCATTCATCTCACTCGGGGAATTCACCCCTCCACTTT. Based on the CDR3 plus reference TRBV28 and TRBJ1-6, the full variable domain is DVKVTQSSRYLVKRTGEKVFLECVQDMDHENMFWYRQDPGLGLRLIYFSYDVKMKEKGDIPEGYSVSREKKERFSLILESASTNQTSMYLCASHSSHSGNSPLHFGNGTRLTVT.

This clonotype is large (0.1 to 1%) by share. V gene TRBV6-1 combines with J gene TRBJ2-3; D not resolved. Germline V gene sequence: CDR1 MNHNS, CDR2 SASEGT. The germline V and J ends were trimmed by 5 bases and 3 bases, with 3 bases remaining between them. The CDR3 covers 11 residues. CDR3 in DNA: TGTGCCAGCAGTCTGACAGATACGCAGTATTTT. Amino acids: CASSLTDTQYF.

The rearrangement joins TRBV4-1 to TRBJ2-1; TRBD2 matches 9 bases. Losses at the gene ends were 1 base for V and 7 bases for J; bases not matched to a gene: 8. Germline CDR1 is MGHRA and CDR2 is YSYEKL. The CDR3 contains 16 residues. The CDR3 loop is CASSQGRGGAGNEQFF. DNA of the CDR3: TGCGCCAGCAGCCAAGGACGCGGGGGGGCCGGTAATGAGCAGTTCTTC.

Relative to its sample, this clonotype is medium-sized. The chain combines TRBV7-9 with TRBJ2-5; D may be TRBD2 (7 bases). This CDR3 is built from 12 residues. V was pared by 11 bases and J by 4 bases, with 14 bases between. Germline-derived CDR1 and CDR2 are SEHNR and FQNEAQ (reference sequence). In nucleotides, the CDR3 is TGTGCCTCAAAAAGGGGGGGAGAGACCCAGTACTTC. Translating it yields CASKRGGETQYF.

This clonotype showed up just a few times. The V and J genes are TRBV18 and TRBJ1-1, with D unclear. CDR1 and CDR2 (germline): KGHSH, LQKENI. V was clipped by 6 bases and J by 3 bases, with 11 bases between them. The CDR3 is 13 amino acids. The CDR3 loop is CASSPRSDTEAFF. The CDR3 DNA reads TGTGCCAGCTCGCCCCGATCGGACACTGAAGCTTTCTTT.

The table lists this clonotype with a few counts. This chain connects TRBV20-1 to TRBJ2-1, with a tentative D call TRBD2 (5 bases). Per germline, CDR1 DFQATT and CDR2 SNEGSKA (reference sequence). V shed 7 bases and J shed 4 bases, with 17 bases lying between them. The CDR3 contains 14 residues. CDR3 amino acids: CSVPKRQLYNEQFF. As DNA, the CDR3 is TGCAGTGTCCCGAAGCGGCAACTTTACAATGAGCAGTTCTTC.

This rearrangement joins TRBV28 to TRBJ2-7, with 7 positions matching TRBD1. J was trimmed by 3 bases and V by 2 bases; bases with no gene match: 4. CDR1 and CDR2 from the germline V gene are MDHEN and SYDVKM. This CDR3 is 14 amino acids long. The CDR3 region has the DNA TGTGCCAGCAGTTTAGACAGGGTTTTCTACGAGCAGTACTTC. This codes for CASSLDRVFYEQYF.

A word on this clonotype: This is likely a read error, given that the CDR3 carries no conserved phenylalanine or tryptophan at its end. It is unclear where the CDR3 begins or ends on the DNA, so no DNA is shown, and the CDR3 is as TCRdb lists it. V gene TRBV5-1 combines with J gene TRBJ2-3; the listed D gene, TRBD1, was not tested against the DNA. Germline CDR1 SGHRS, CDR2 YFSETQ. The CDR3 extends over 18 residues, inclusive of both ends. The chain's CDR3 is CASSLGSGQSHYEQYFGP.

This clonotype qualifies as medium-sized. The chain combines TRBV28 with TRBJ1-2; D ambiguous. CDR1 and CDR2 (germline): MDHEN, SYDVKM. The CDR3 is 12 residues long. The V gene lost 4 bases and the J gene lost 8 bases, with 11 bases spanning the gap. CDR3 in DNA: TGTGCCAGCAGTTCAACAGCTTCGGGCTACACCTTC. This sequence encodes CASSSTASGYTF.

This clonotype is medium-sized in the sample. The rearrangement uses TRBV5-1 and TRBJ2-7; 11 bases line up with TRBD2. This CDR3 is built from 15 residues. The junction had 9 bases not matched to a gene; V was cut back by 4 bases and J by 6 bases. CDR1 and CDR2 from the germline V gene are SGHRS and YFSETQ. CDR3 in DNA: TGCGCCAGCAGCCCTCCGACTAGCGGGATCCCCGAGCAGTACTTC. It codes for CASSPPTSGIPEQYF.

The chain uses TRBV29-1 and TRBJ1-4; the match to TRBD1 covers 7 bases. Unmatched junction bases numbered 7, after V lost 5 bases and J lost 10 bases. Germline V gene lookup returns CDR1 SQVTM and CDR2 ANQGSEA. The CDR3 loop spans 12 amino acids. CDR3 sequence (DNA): TGCAGCGTTTCAGGGGGGGGTGGAAAACTGTTTTTT. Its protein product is CSVSGGGGKLFF.